One sample yielded the 19 T cell receptor beta chains listed below, sequenced in a study of blood T cell repertoires in COVID-19. Data came from immunoSEQ multiplex PCR; TCRdb stores just in-frame clones and leaves some out. The table shows roughly 100,000 clones, with around 87% occurring only once. The sequenced sample was peripheral blood. The receptor source for this set is a human donor in a cohort sampled during active COVID-19.

The chain couples TRBV4-3 to TRBJ2-7, with a possible D match to TRBD2 (6 bases). The CDR3 runs to 16 residues. V lost 0 bases and J 4 bases, leaving 16 bases between the germline ends. Germline CDR1 reads LGHNA; CDR2 reads YSLEER. Here the CDR3 DNA reads TGCGCCAGCAGCCAAGAGAAGGGGAGGTATTGGTACGAGCAGTACTTC. This sequence encodes CASSQEKGRYWYEQYF.

The V gene is TRBV18, the J gene TRBJ1-1; 9 nucleotides align to TRBD1. Germline-derived CDR1 and CDR2 are KGHSH and LQKENI. The CDR3 runs 14 residues. V was pared by 5 bases and J by 8 bases, with 9 bases of the junction left unmatched. The CDR3 DNA reads TGTGCCAGCTCATCCAACAGGGGGCGAAGGGAAGCTTTCTTT. This encodes CASSSNRGRREAFF.

This chain connects TRBV18 to TRBJ1-2, with unresolved D. The CDR3 has 14 residues. Trimming left V 6 bases short and J 3 bases short, with 14 bases between. Germline V CDR1 and CDR2: KGHSH, LQKENI. Written as DNA, the CDR3 is TGTGCCAGCTCCCCGCAGGAGGGCCACTATGGCTACACCTTC. This encodes CASSPQEGHYGYTF.

The genes are TRBV5-1 and TRBJ1-1, with 9 bases aligning to TRBD1. V shed 8 bases, J shed 6 bases, and the junction held 11 bases outside the gene matches. The CDR3 totals 14 residues. From germline, CDR1 is SGHRS and CDR2 YFSETQ. The CDR3 protein is CASFFGQGFSEAFF. CDR3 coding DNA: TGCGCCAGTTTTTTCGGACAGGGGTTTTCTGAAGCTTTCTTT.

This clone was seen only once. The rearrangement links TRBV9 to TRBJ2-2; D is perhaps TRBD1 (5 bases). CDR1 SGDLS and CDR2 YYNGEE come from the germline V gene. CDR3 length equals 16 residues. The V and J ends lost 0 bases and 1 base respectively, with 10 bases between them. In nucleotides, the CDR3 is TGTGCCAGCAGCGTAGGTGTCAGGGTGAACACCGGGGAGCTGTTTTTT. It yields the protein CASSVGVRVNTGELFF.

The gene calls are TRBV11-3 and TRBJ2-7; TRBD1 agrees at 7 bases. The CDR3 extends over 15 amino acids. Trimming took 3 bases from V and 3 from J; bases not matched to a gene: 8. Germline CDR1 is SGHNT and CDR2 is YENEEA. CDR3 sequence reads: CASSFGQAPHYEQYF. The CDR3 nucleotides are TGTGCCAGCAGCTTTGGACAGGCACCGCACTACGAGCAGTACTTC.

The genes are TRBV2 and TRBJ2-3; 9 bases line up with TRBD2. Germline-derived CDR1 and CDR2 are SNHLY and FYNNEI. The length of the CDR3 is 17 residues. V shed 1 base and J 4 bases; nucleotides not matched to a gene: 9. The CDR3 spells CASSEGASGGTSDTQYF. Here the CDR3 DNA reads TGTGCCAGCAGTGAAGGAGCCAGCGGGGGGACGTCAGATACGCAGTATTTT.

The DNA for the CDR3 is TGCAGCGCGATCCCGGACAGGGCGAGCGGCTACACCTTC. This translates into CSAIPDRASGYTF. The rearrangement links TRBV29-1 to TRBJ1-2, with 8 bases fitting TRBD1. The V and J ends lost 7 bases and 8 bases, in that order; junction bases with no gene match: 12. The CDR3 length is 13 residues. Per the germline V gene, CDR1 is SQVTM and CDR2 is ANQGSEA.

The chain recombines TRBV25-1 with TRBJ2-2; D gene uncertain. CDR3 length: 13 residues. The V gene lost 3 bases and the J gene lost 3 bases, with 5 bases spanning the gap. Germline V lookup: CDR1 MGHDK, CDR2 SYGVNS. The CDR3 DNA sequence: TGTGCCAGCAGTGACAGGTACACCGGGGAGCTGTTTTTT. This translates into CASSDRYTGELFF. The whole variable domain, remainder taken from reference TRBV25-1 and TRBJ2-2, is EADIYQTPRYLVIGTGKKITLECSQTMGHDKMYWYQQDPGMELHLIHYSYGVNSTEKGDLSSESTVSRIRTEHFPLTLESARPSHTSQYLCASSDRYTGELFFGEGSRLTVL.

The V call is TRBV4-1, the J call TRBJ2-5; 8 bases map to TRBD2. This CDR3 contains 15 residues. Looked up from germline, CDR1 is MGHRA and CDR2 is YSYEKL. V gave up 4 bases and J gave up 2 bases; unmatched junction bases: 6. The CDR3 DNA sequence: TGCGCCAGCAGCCCACCCGGCGGGGGGCAAGAGACCCAGTACTTC. It codes for CASSPPGGGQETQYF.

V usage is TRBV23-1 and J usage is TRBJ1-1; D gene unclear. TRBV23-1 belongs to the ORF category, with a function that is uncertain. The ends were cut back, 2 bases at V and 4 bases at J, with 23 bases in the middle. CDR3 length: 18 residues. The CDR3 sequence is CASSQAYSFVVGSTEAFF. The CDR3 DNA reads as TGCGCCAGCAGTCAAGCATACAGTTTCGTAGTAGGGAGCACTGAAGCTTTCTTT.

The V call is TRBV29-1, the J call TRBJ1-1; 11 positions match TRBD1. This CDR3 spans 14 amino acids. The junction had 8 bases not matched to a gene; V was cut back by 6 bases and J by 5 bases. The germline CDR1 and CDR2 sequences are SQVTM and ANQGSEA. CDR3 loop: CSVIRDRGSTEAFF. In DNA form, the CDR3 reads TGCAGCGTCATCCGGGACAGGGGGAGTACTGAAGCTTTCTTT.

The V call is TRBV5-1, the J call TRBJ2-2; TRBD1 agrees at 10 bases. Germline CDR1 is SGHRS and CDR2 is YFSETQ. The CDR3 runs 16 residues. V shed 4 bases and J 3 bases; nucleotides not matched to a gene: 6. Here the CDR3 DNA reads TGCGCCAGCAGCGCGCAGGACAGGGGGTACACCGGGGAGCTGTTTTTT. The encoded protein is CASSAQDRGYTGELFF.

This chain joins TRBV9 and TRBJ2-1; 10 nucleotides match TRBD2. The CDR3 extends over 15 amino acids. Germline V lookup: CDR1 SGDLS, CDR2 YYNGEE. The V gene end was trimmed by 0 bases and the J gene end by 6 bases; junction bases not matched to a gene: 3. This CDR3 reads CASSVVSGGFNEQFF. The CDR3 DNA reads TGTGCCAGCAGCGTAGTTAGCGGGGGGTTCAATGAGCAGTTCTTC.

This clone was observed a single time. V and J are TRBV7-2 and TRBJ1-3, with a tentative D call TRBD1 (6 bases). The CDR3 has 16 residues. Deletions cut 0 bases from V and 4 bases from J, with 13 bases between. Germline V gene lookup returns CDR1 SGHTA and CDR2 FQGNSA. The CDR3 region has the DNA TGTGCCAGCAGCTTAGCCGCCGGGACATCGGGAAACACCATATATTTT. Translated, it gives CASSLAAGTSGNTIYF.

The J gene is TRBJ1-1, the V gene TRBV6-2 or TRBV6-3; D may be TRBD1 (6 bases). Trimming shortened V by 0 bases and J by 2 bases, and 13 bases separated the two germline ends. Looked up from germline, CDR1 is MNHEY and CDR2 is SVGEGT. CDR3 length: 16 amino acids. The CDR3 here is CASSYSQGYYNTEAFF. CDR3 coding DNA: TGTGCCAGCAGTTACTCACAGGGCTACTACAACACTGAAGCTTTCTTT.

The rearrangement joins TRBV5-1 to TRBJ2-7; TRBD2 aligns across 7 bases. This CDR3 region has 13 residues. V lost 4 bases and J lost 3; bases outside the gene matches: 4. The germline V gene has CDR1 SGHRS and CDR2 YFSETQ. This CDR3 is CASSLRGDYEQYF. Written as DNA, the CDR3 is TGCGCCAGCAGCCTCCGGGGGGACTACGAGCAGTACTTC.

This sequence joins TRBV12-3 or TRBV12-4 and TRBJ1-1; D not resolved. The CDR3 is 13 residues long. Trimming stripped 6 bases from V and 1 base from J, with 9 bases between. CDR3 DNA sequence: TGTGCCAGCAGGTCGACTTGGAACACTGAAGCTTTCTTT. Amino acid sequence: CASRSTWNTEAFF.

A note on this clone: The sample carries other DNA sequences with the same CDR3. This chain links TRBV9 with TRBJ1-5; no clear D gene. The CDR3 covers 14 residues. The germline CDR1 and CDR2 sequences are SGDLS and YYNGEE. The V gene lost 0 bases and the J gene lost 7 bases, with 11 bases spanning the gap. CDR3 nucleotide sequence: TGTGCCAGCAGCGTAGAGGGAGGGAACCAGCCCCAGCATTTT. It is translated as CASSVEGGNQPQHF.